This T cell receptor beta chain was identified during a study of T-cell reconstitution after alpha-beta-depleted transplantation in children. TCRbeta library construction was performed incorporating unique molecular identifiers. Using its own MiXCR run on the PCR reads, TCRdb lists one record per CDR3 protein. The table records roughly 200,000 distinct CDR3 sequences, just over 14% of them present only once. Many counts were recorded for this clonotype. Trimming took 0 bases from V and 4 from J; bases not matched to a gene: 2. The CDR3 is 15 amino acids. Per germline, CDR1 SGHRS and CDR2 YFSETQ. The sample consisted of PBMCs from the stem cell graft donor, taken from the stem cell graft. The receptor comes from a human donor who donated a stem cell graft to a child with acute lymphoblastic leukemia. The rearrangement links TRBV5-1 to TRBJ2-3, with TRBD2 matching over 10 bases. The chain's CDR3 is CASSLVTSGSDTQYF. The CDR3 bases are TGCGCCAGCAGCTTGGTGACTAGCGGGTCAGATACGCAGTATTTT.